This TCR beta chain appears in the sequencing data of a study of radiation and T cells in renal cell carcinoma. Study as a whole: Nephrectomy followed 15 Gy stereotactic body radiation by 4 weeks. Notes on the study in general: Top tumor clonotypes rose in blood 2 weeks post-radiation, then contracted.

Remarks on this clone: Its antigen is unknown.

Regarding time point: blood 2 weeks post-SBRT. Treatment of the sample: 15 Gy SBRT to primary tumor, nephrectomy 4 weeks later. Serial blood draws occurred at baseline and 2 and 4 weeks post-SBRT. The patient's renal cell carcinoma had clear cell pathology. Germline CDR1 ENHRY, CDR2 SYGVKD. The CDR3 extends over 19 amino acids. Unmatched junction bases numbered 12, after V lost 6 bases and J lost 3 bases. Method: immunoSEQ multiplex PCR; TCRdb's copy keeps in-frame clones and lacks some. The sample has roughly 80,000 clones, 70% to 90% seen once. The sample consisted of blood, taken from a patient whose treatment included radiotherapy and nephrectomy. The sequence was collected from a woman in her fifties or sixties with renal cell carcinoma. The chain recombines TRBV10-3 with TRBJ2-6; TRBD1 agrees at 12 bases. The CDR3 coding sequence is TGTGCCATCAGGGCGGGACAGGGGGCGCCTGTTAGTGGGGCCAACGTCCTGACTTTC. Residues: CAIRAGQGAPVSGANVLTF.